This T cell receptor beta chain was identified in a study of T cell repertoires in cytomegalovirus infection. Whole-study context: HLA-B-restricted CMV epitopes that are well studied, plus recently identified HLA-C-restricted ones, were used by the study. Study results and caveats: Public TCR beta family frequency separated CMV-and-HLA carriers, including in an independent cohort. HLA-C-restricted, CMV-specific TCR beta clonotypes were dominant ex vivo.

TCRdb redid the calling of the reads with MiXCR, one entry per CDR3 protein. This sample has about half a million distinct CDR3 sequences, with under 55% found just once. This clonotype was seen more than once but under ten times. Antigen: not known. CDR1 is SGHVS, CDR2 FQNEAQ, per germline. The CDR3 consists of 23 residues. V gave up 6 bases and J gave up 12 bases; unmatched junction bases: 37. This rearrangement joins TRBV7-8 to TRBJ2-1; 11 positions match TRBD2. This clonotype was obtained from a human donor in good health (CMV status not recorded). Some clones in this sample may be carry-over from other donors' samples. The sample in question was cultured PBMCs, obtained from culture after CMV antigen stimulation. The CDR3 protein is CASRPLAGDHYNERESPKVGQFF. The CDR3 region has the DNA TGTGCCAGCAGGCCACTAGCGGGAGACCACTACAATGAGCGGGAGTCCCCTAAAGTCGGGCAGTTCTTC.